The next 14 T cell receptor beta chains were all read from a single sample in a study of T cell therapy after organ transplantation. No antigen has been identified for these receptors. Some clones are missing from TCRdb's copy, which holds only in-frame ones; the method was immunoSEQ multiplex PCR. The profile shows 51,000 or so clones, about 94% of them singletons. The material sequenced was CD8+ T cells from blood, taken before autologous CMV-specific T cell therapy. The receptors were sampled from a human patient who had received a solid organ transplant and had CMV disease.

This chain uses TRBV15 with TRBJ1-5; D gene ambiguous. The germline V gene encodes CDR1 LNHNV and CDR2 YYDKDF (reference sequence). The CDR3 is 13 amino acids. V was trimmed by 0 bases and J by 10 bases, leaving 10 bases between them. CDR3 bases: TGTGCCACCAGCAGAGATAAGATGGCACCCCAGCATTTT. Translating gives CATSRDKMAPQHF.

The chain combines TRBV11-2 with TRBJ1-2; TRBD1 matches at 10 bases. The CDR3 has 14 amino acids. Germline values: CDR1 SGHAT, CDR2 FQNNGV. V was pared by 5 bases and J by 6 bases, with 6 bases of the junction left unmatched. CDR3 coding DNA: TGTGCCAGCAGCCGCGGGACAGGGGCCAATGGCTACACCTTC. Its protein is CASSRGTGANGYTF.

This clone was detected only once. The CDR3 sequence is CASSAGGKNTGELFF. As DNA, the CDR3 is TGCGCCAGCAGTGCGGGAGGGAAGAACACCGGGGAGCTGTTTTTT. The chain uses TRBV10-1 and TRBJ2-2; 8 nucleotides match TRBD2. The V gene's germline CDR1 is WNHNN and CDR2 SYGVQD (reference sequence). The length of the CDR3 is 15 residues. The V segment lost 4 bases and the J segment 1 base; nucleotides outside the gene matches: 2.

The gene calls are TRBV27 and TRBJ2-7; D is possibly TRBD2 (6 bases). Germline V CDR1 and CDR2: MNHEY, SMNVEV (reference sequence). This CDR3 spans 14 amino acids. The germline V and J ends were trimmed by 6 bases and 3 bases, with 15 bases remaining between them. CDR3 residues: CASSSGTLYYEQYF. The CDR3 bases are TGTGCCAGCAGCTCCGGGACTCTCTACTACGAGCAGTACTTC.

The CDR3 bases are TGTGCCAGCAGCTTAAGAGACAGCGACGGTTTGATGGGCCAGTACTTC. Translating gives CASSLRDSDGLMGQYF. This chain joins TRBV7-9 and TRBJ2-5; tentatively, D is TRBD1 (5 bases). The V gene lost 2 bases and the J gene lost 10 bases, with 23 bases spanning the gap. This CDR3 is built from 16 residues. CDR1 and CDR2 (germline): SEHNR, FQNEAQ (reference sequence).

This rearrangement joins TRBV5-6 to TRBJ2-7, with D uncertain. The CDR3 runs to 12 residues. Trimming removed 0 bases at V and 3 bases at J, with 4 bases between. Germline CDR1 reads SGHDT; CDR2 reads YYEEEE. DNA for the CDR3: TGTGCCAGCAGCTTGGACTACTACGAGCAGTACTTC. Its protein product is CASSLDYYEQYF.

The CDR3 loop reads CASSYTGVQETQYF. In nucleotides, the CDR3 is TGTGCCAGCAGCTACACAGGGGTCCAAGAGACCCAGTACTTC. The chain carries TRBV6-5 and TRBJ2-5; 7 positions match TRBD1. With V trimmed by 6 bases and J by 1 base, 5 bases remained unmatched. This CDR3 is built from 14 residues. Germline lookup yields CDR1 MNHEY and CDR2 SVGAGI.

The chain carries TRBV6-1 and TRBJ2-2; TRBD2 matches at 7 bases. This CDR3 is 14 amino acids long. Looked up from germline, CDR1 is MNHNS and CDR2 is SASEGT. V shed 7 bases, J shed 8 bases, and the junction held 10 bases outside the gene matches. CDR3 amino acids: CASKWEGSGGELFF. In DNA, the CDR3 is TGTGCCAGCAAGTGGGAGGGGTCAGGGGGGGAGCTGTTTTTT.

The CDR3 sequence is CASTIGGVSTGELFF. The CDR3 coding sequence is TGTGCCAGTACCATTGGGGGAGTAAGCACCGGGGAGCTGTTTTTT. V usage is TRBV19 and J usage is TRBJ2-2; D could derive from TRBD1 or TRBD2 (5 bases each). CDR1 LNHDA and CDR2 SQIVND come from the germline V gene (reference sequence). The CDR3 runs 15 residues. Trimming removed 7 bases from V and 4 bases from J, with 16 bases in between.

V usage is TRBV7-3 and J usage is TRBJ2-5, with 9 nucleotides matching TRBD1. This CDR3 is 16 amino acids long. Germline V gene lookup returns CDR1 SGHTA and CDR2 FQGTGA. The V gene end was trimmed by 2 bases and the J gene end by 4 bases; junction bases not matched to a gene: 8. CDR3 sequence: CASSLVVQGARETQYF. As DNA, the CDR3 is TGTGCCAGCAGCTTAGTTGTACAGGGGGCAAGAGAGACCCAGTACTTC.

The CDR3 coding sequence is TGTGCCTGGTGGACAGGGATTGGCTATGGCTACACCTTC. Translating gives CAWWTGIGYGYTF. The chain joins TRBV30 to TRBJ1-2; 8 positions agree with TRBD1. Germline assignment: CDR1 GTSNPN and CDR2 SVGIG (reference sequence). J gave up 4 bases and V 5 bases, and 6 bases lay outside the gene matches. This CDR3 is 13 amino acids long.

The J gene is TRBJ2-6, the V gene TRBV9; D ambiguous. Germline-derived CDR1 and CDR2 are SGDLS and YYNGEE. The V end lost 1 base, the J end lost 4 bases, and 15 bases lay between the germline ends. The CDR3 length is 17 residues. The CDR3 reads CASSVPPLGSGANVLTF. Written as DNA, the CDR3 is TGTGCCAGCAGCGTACCCCCTTTAGGATCCGGGGCCAACGTCCTGACTTTC. Full variable domain (missing parts from reference TRBV9 and TRBJ2-6): DSGVTQTPKHLITATGQRVTLRCSPRSGDLSVYWYQQSLDQGLQFLIQYYNGEERAKGNILERFSAQQFPDLHSELNLSSLELGDSALYFCASSVPPLGSGANVLTFGAGSRLTVL.

The chain recombines TRBV16 with TRBJ2-5; D is perhaps TRBD2 (6 bases). With 4 bases removed from V and 2 bases from J, the gap between germline ends came to 14 bases. CDR1 and CDR2 from the germline V gene are KGHSY and FQNENV. This CDR3 region has 15 residues. CDR3 region: CASSPGTHPQETQYF. CDR3 in DNA: TGTGCCAGCAGCCCCGGGACTCACCCTCAAGAGACCCAGTACTTC.

The CDR3 protein is CASRPGLAYEQYF. The CDR3 DNA is TGTGCCAGCAGACCCGGACTAGCCTACGAGCAGTACTTC. The chain links TRBV6-5 to TRBJ2-7; TRBD2 matches 7 bases. Germline CDR1 MNHEY, CDR2 SVGAGI. The length of the CDR3 is 13 residues. Trimming at V came to 6 bases and at J to 2 bases, leaving 4 bases not matched to a gene.